This T cell receptor beta chain stems from a study of T cell clones after liver transplantation. Study as a whole: TCRbeta sequencing after a pre-transplant mixed lymphocyte reaction identified graft-donor-reactive clones, later tracked in post-transplant blood. HCV positivity affected three of eight recipients; the rest lacked autoimmune or viral indications.

TCRdb keeps only in-frame clones here, not all; method: immunoSEQ multiplex PCR. Found here are 65,000 to 70,000 clones, nearly 95% of them singletons; the top ten hold 0.98%. The V gene end was trimmed by 8 bases and the J gene end by 3 bases; junction bases not matched to a gene: 6. Germline loops: CDR1 ENHRY, CDR2 SYGVKD. The CDR3 consists of 13 residues. The rearrangement joins TRBV10-3 to TRBJ1-1; 7 nucleotides align to TRBD1. The specimen was CD4+ T cells from blood, collected around 25 months after liver transplant. The source of this sequence is a human patient who received a liver transplant. Some of the T cells may derive from the graft donor. The CDR3 nucleotides read TGTGCCATCCGACAGGGTCTCGACACTGAAGCTTTCTTT. It is translated as CAIRQGLDTEAFF.